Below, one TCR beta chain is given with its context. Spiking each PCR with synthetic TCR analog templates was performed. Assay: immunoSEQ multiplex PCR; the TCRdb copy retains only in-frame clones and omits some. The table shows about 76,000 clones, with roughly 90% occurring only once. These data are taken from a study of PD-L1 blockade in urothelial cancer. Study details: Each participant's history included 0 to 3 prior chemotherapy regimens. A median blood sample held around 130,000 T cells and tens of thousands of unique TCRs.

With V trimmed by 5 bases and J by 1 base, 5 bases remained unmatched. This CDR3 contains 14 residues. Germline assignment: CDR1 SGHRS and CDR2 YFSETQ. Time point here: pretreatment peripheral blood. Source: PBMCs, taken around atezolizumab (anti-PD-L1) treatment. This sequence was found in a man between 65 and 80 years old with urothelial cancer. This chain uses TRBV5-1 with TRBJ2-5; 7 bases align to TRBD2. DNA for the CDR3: TGCGCCAGCAGACCAAGCGGGGCCCAAGAGACCCAGTACTTC. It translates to CASRPSGAQETQYF.